This TCR beta chain was recovered during a study of type 1 regulatory T cells. One entry per CDR3 protein results from TCRdb running MiXCR on the reads. The sample lists about 62,000 distinct CDR3 sequences, 62% occurring once. CDR1 and CDR2 from the germline V gene are SGHDT and YYEEEE. This CDR3 comprises 16 residues. V was clipped by 4 bases and J by 4 bases; unmatched bases: 8. Concerning this clonotype itself: Its antigen is not known.

The sample consisted of cultured non-Tr1 T cells, either the whole culture or a sorted T cell fraction (not recorded which). The TCR sequence derives from a human donor in good health. The chain carries TRBV5-6 and TRBJ2-1; 10 nucleotides match TRBD2. CDR3 nucleotide sequence: TGTGCCAGCAGCGAATGGACTAGCGGAACTTACAATGAGCAGTTCTTC. Its translation: CASSEWTSGTYNEQFF.